These T cell receptor beta chains were read from a single sample in a study of T cell clones after liver transplantation. Only in-frame clones appear in the TCRdb table, and some are missing; sequencing was by immunoSEQ multiplex PCR. The table records 31,000 or so clones, around 94% of them present only once. The input for sequencing was CD8+ T cells from blood, taken 12 months after liver transplant. These receptors originate from a human patient who received a liver transplant. Part of the T cells may come from the graft donor. CDR3s include the opening cysteine and the closing phenylalanine or tryptophan. The D gene is left open where the match is weak. The size entry is marked missing in some rows and otherwise reads once, few, many or a size class.

V	size	D	J	CDR3	DNA
TRBV28	-	-	TRBJ2-1	CASSFTEQFF	TGTGCCAGCAGTTTCACTGAGCAGTTCTTC
TRBV6-6	-	-	TRBJ1-5	CASSSSQPQHF	TGTGCCAGCAGTTCAAGTCAGCCCCAGCATTTT
TRBV28	-	-	TRBJ1-4	CASSFVTNEKLFF	TGTGCCAGCAGTTTTGTAACTAATGAAAAACTGTTTTTT
TRBV6-1	-	-	TRBJ2-6	CASSEGILISGANVLTF	TGTGCCAGCAGTGAAGGGATACTTATCTCTGGGGCCAACGTCCTGACTTTC
TRBV27	-	-	TRBJ1-6	CASSLSRHSPLHF	TGTGCCAGCAGTTTATCGAGACATTCACCCCTCCACTTT
TRBV10-3	-	-	TRBJ2-2	CAIRSTGSTGELFF	TGTGCCATCAGATCAACAGGTAGCACCGGGGAGCTGTTTTTT
TRBV11-1	once	-	TRBJ2-1	CASSDLTSSYNEQFF	TGTGCCAGCAGCGATTTAACAAGCTCCTACAATGAGCAGTTCTTC
TRBV7-9	-	TRBD1	TRBJ1-3	CASSYAGGPTSGNTIYF	TGTGCCAGCAGCTATGCAGGGGGCCCTACCTCTGGAAACACCATATATTTT
TRBV29-1	-	-	TRBJ2-5	CSARGRETQYF	TGCAGCGCCAGGGGTCGGGAGACCCAGTACTTC
TRBV13	-	-	TRBJ1-2	CASSLEGTPNYGYTF	TGTGCCAGCAGCTTAGAAGGGACTCCTAACTATGGCTACACCTTC
TRBV10-3	once	TRBD2	TRBJ2-1	CAIMLAGDGYNEQFF	TGTGCCATCATGCTAGCGGGAGACGGCTACAATGAGCAGTTCTTC
TRBV30	-	-	TRBJ2-7	CAWSVRQLDHEQYF	TGTGCCTGGAGTGTACGTCAACTAGATCACGAGCAGTACTTC
TRBV11-3	-	-	TRBJ1-3	CASSPWSGNTIYF	TGTGCCAGCAGCCCATGGTCTGGAAACACCATATATTTT
TRBV6-5	-	TRBD2	TRBJ2-5	CASTHRTSGLETQYF	TGTGCCAGCACTCACCGGACTAGCGGCTTAGAGACCCAGTACTTC
TRBV6-1	-	-	TRBJ2-7	CASRTTTYEQYF	TGTGCCAGCAGGACCACTACCTACGAGCAGTACTTC
TRBV27	-	TRBD1	TRBJ1-2	CASSAVGDSYGYTF	TGTGCCAGCAGCGCCGTCGGGGACAGCTATGGCTACACCTTC
TRBV27	-	TRBD2	TRBJ2-2	CASSLSMGLAGGYNTGELFF	TGTGCCAGCAGTTTATCGATGGGACTAGCGGGAGGATATAACACCGGGGAGCTGTTTTTT
TRBV30	-	-	TRBJ2-7	CAWRGEGLAEQYF	TGTGCCTGGAGAGGTGAGGGTTTGGCCGAGCAGTACTTC
TRBV5-1	-	-	TRBJ2-1	CASIAGHSSYNEQFF	TGCGCCAGCATTGCGGGTCACAGCTCCTACAATGAGCAGTTCTTC
TRBV29-1	-	-	TRBJ1-4	CSVEVYRETIRKLFF	TGCAGCGTTGAAGTCTACAGGGAAACGATACGAAAACTGTTTTTT
TRBV6-5	-	-	TRBJ2-1	CASSGAVDEQFF	TGTGCCAGCAGTGGAGCTGTGGATGAGCAGTTCTTC
TRBV30	-	-	TRBJ1-3	CAWTRSEGLKNTIYF	TGTGCCTGGACCCGATCCGAAGGACTGAAAAACACCATATATTTT
TRBV28	-	-	TRBJ2-4	CASSFRRGHKNIQYF	TGTGCCAGCAGTTTCCGGCGGGGACACAAAAACATTCAGTACTTC
TRBV4-3	-	-	TRBJ2-2	CASSQDRGTGELFF	TGCGCCAGCAGCCAAGATAGAGGCACCGGGGAGCTGTTTTTT